Listed below are T cell receptor beta chains from one sample, sequenced in a study of blood T cells in healthy people across ages. One entry per CDR3 protein results from TCRdb running MiXCR on the 5' RACE reads. In the table there are roughly 1.7 million distinct CDR3 sequences, roughly a third of which are singletons. The sequenced material came from blood. Receptor source: a young woman in good health. CDR3s include the opening cysteine and the closing phenylalanine or tryptophan. Fields, in order: clone size, D gene, J gene, V gene, CDR3 protein, CDR3 DNA. The D gene is left open where the match is weak. Clone size is given for some rows only: seen once, a few or many times, or a class if the clone is expanded.

few	-	TRBJ2-1	TRBV12-3/TRBV12-4	CASSEGNYNEQFF	TGTGCCAGCAGTGAGGGAAACTACAATGAGCAGTTCTTC
few	-	TRBJ2-3	TRBV5-1	CASSLGLAFTDTQYF	TGCGCCAGCAGCTTGGGGCTAGCGTTCACAGATACGCAGTATTTT
many	-	TRBJ2-1	TRBV7-4	CASKAGCSYNEQFF	TGTGCCAGTAAGGCCGGGTGTTCCTACAATGAGCAGTTCTTC
-	TRBD2	TRBJ2-1	TRBV20-1	CSAPGTTDDNEQFF	TGCAGTGCGCCCGGGACTACGGATGACAATGAGCAGTTCTTC
few	-	TRBJ2-5	TRBV20-1	CSARYAASKETQYF	TGCAGTGCTAGATACGCGGCTTCTAAAGAGACCCAGTACTTC
-	-	TRBJ1-5	TRBV20-1	CSAGTRSPHQPQHF	TGCAGTGCTGGAACGCGAAGTCCACATCAGCCCCAGCATTTT
-	-	TRBJ1-1	TRBV7-2	CASSLVGGNTNTEAFF	TGTGCCAGCAGCTTAGTCGGGGGCAATACGAACACTGAAGCTTTCTTT
few	TRBD2	TRBJ2-7	TRBV25-1	CASSEEAGGTYEQYF	TGTGCCAGCAGTGAAGAGGCGGGGGGAACCTACGAGCAGTACTTC
-	-	TRBJ1-1	TRBV6-1	CASSIGDRMSTEAFF	TGTGCCAGCAGTATCGGCGACAGGATGAGCACTGAAGCTTTCTTT
-	-	TRBJ1-5	TRBV4-1	CASSQEGMGNQPQHF	TGCGCCAGCAGCCAAGAGGGGATGGGCAATCAGCCCCAGCATTTT
-	TRBD1	TRBJ2-7	TRBV3-1	CASRGQVGDEQYF	TGTGCCAGCAGGGGACAGGTTGGCGACGAGCAGTACTTC
few	TRBD2	TRBJ2-7	TRBV4-1	CASSQGGGPPFYEQYF	TGCGCCAGCAGCCAAGGGGGGGGTCCACCTTTCTACGAGCAGTACTTC
-	-	TRBJ1-2	TRBV6-5	CASRVPPWGGYTF	TGTGCCAGCCGGGTTCCCCCCTGGGGCGGCTACACCTTC
few	-	TRBJ2-7	TRBV20-1	CSSGVAEQFYEQYF	TGCAGTTCAGGGGTAGCGGAGCAGTTCTACGAGCAGTACTTC
-	-	TRBJ2-1	TRBV5-1	CASSLFEASYNEQFF	TGCGCCAGCAGCTTGTTTGAGGCTAGCTACAATGAGCAGTTCTTC
-	-	TRBJ2-2	TRBV28	CASSLAENTGELFF	TGTGCCAGCAGTTTAGCTGAGAACACCGGGGAGCTGTTTTTT
few	TRBD2	TRBJ2-1	TRBV12-3/TRBV12-4	CASSYLAGGFNEQFF	TGTGCCAGCAGCTACCTAGCGGGGGGGTTCAATGAGCAGTTCTTC
many	TRBD2	TRBJ2-3	TRBV29-1	CSVRGLAGAADTQYF	TGCAGCGTCCGAGGACTAGCGGGAGCGGCAGATACGCAGTATTTT
-	-	TRBJ2-1	TRBV6-1	CASSEQEFSGEQFF	TGTGCCAGCAGTGAACAGGAATTTTCGGGAGAGCAGTTCTTC
-	-	TRBJ2-1	TRBV7-9	CASSAELYNEQFF	TGTGCCAGCAGCGCAGAACTGTACAATGAGCAGTTCTTC
once	-	TRBJ2-1	TRBV5-1	CASGLAEGVAEQFF	TGCGCCAGCGGCTTGGCCGAAGGTGTGGCTGAGCAGTTCTTC
few	-	TRBJ1-5	TRBV6-1	CASSELGASNQPQHF	TGTGCCAGCAGTGAACTGGGGGCAAGCAATCAGCCCCAGCATTTT
few	TRBD2	TRBJ2-5	TRBV3-1	CASSPGTSYETQYF	TGTGCCAGCAGCCCCGGGACTAGTTACGAGACCCAGTACTTC
-	-	TRBJ1-1	TRBV28	CASSRPGGTEAFF	TGTGCCAGCAGCCGCCCCGGGGGCACTGAAGCTTTCTTT
once	-	TRBJ1-5	TRBV30	CAWESRHSNQPQHF	TGTGCCTGGGAGTCCAGGCATAGCAATCAGCCCCAGCATTTT
few	TRBD2	TRBJ2-7	TRBV12-3/TRBV12-4	CASRLGLGSSYEQYF	TGTGCCAGCAGACTCGGACTAGGGAGCTCCTACGAGCAGTACTTC
-	TRBD1	TRBJ2-5	TRBV7-2	CASSPIIGQGEETQYF	TGTGCCAGCAGCCCGATAATCGGACAGGGTGAAGAGACCCAGTACTTC
few	-	TRBJ2-1	TRBV20-1	CSAREGGARPEQFF	TGCAGTGCAAGAGAGGGGGGCGCTCGGCCTGAGCAGTTCTTC
few	-	TRBJ2-7	TRBV7-9	CASSKIENEQYF	TGTGCCAGCAGCAAAATTGAGAACGAGCAGTACTTC
few	-	TRBJ2-3	TRBV7-2	CASSIFGDMGTQYF	TGTGCCAGCAGCATATTTGGGGACATGGGTACGCAGTATTTT
once	-	TRBJ2-7	TRBV10-2	CASSESLREQYF	TGCGCCAGCAGTGAGTCCCTGCGGGAGCAGTACTTC
-	-	TRBJ2-3	TRBV5-1	CASSATGQGLTTQYF	TGCGCCAGCAGCGCCACTGGGCAGGGCCTCACTACGCAGTATTTT
-	-	TRBJ2-3	TRBV12-3/TRBV12-4	CASRWTEDTQYF	TGTGCCAGCAGATGGACGGAAGATACGCAGTATTTT
-	TRBD1	TRBJ1-1	TRBV11-3	CASSLGGDSTEAFF	TGTGCCAGCAGCTTAGGAGGGGACAGCACTGAAGCTTTCTTT
-	-	TRBJ2-7	TRBV20-1	CSARVVGGQDREQYF	TGCAGTGCTAGAGTCGTGGGCGGGCAGGACCGCGAGCAGTACTTC
few	TRBD1	TRBJ1-2	TRBV6-1	CASSEAGQGALIYGYTF	TGTGCCAGCAGTGAAGCGGGACAGGGGGCGCTGATCTATGGCTACACCTTC
-	TRBD1	TRBJ2-7	TRBV18	CASSPQQDRAVYEQYF	TGTGCCAGCTCGCCGCAACAGGACAGGGCCGTCTACGAGCAGTACTTC
-	-	TRBJ2-5	TRBV14	CASSQGDRLWMETQYF	TGTGCCAGCAGCCAAGGAGACAGGCTCTGGATGGAGACCCAGTACTTC
-	-	TRBJ1-2	TRBV4-1	CASSQEVGNYGYTF	TGCGCCAGCAGCCAAGAGGTTGGTAACTATGGCTACACCTTC
-	TRBD1	TRBJ1-2	TRBV29-1	CSVILQGTPGHTF	TGCAGCGTTATATTACAGGGGACCCCTGGCCACACCTTC
few	-	TRBJ1-2	TRBV7-3	CASSPHRQGNYTF	TGTGCCAGCAGCCCTCACCGGCAGGGTAACTACACCTTC
few	-	TRBJ2-1	TRBV3-1	CASSQPGLDNEQFF	TGTGCCAGCAGCCAACCGGGACTGGACAATGAGCAGTTCTTC